This record covers a single TCR beta chain. TCRdb keeps only in-frame clones here, not all; method: immunoSEQ multiplex PCR. The data contain some 75,000 clones, roughly 87% of them singletons. This specimen belongs to a study of OX40 agonist ivuxolimab in advanced cancers. Across the study: Each dose-escalation patient presented with hepatocellular carcinoma, melanoma, renal cell or head and neck cancer.

Germline CDR1 MGHRA, CDR2 YSYEKL. The CDR3 is made up of 19 amino acids. Trimming cost V 0 bases and J 5 bases, with 22 bases left between them. The chain joins TRBV4-1 to TRBJ2-2; D is perhaps TRBD1 or TRBD2 (5 bases each). The sequence was obtained from an adult with an advanced solid tumor such as melanoma, head and neck, liver or kidney cancer. This specimen was CD4+ or CD8+ T cells sorted from blood, taken in a trial of the OX40 agonist ivuxolimab. The CDR3 DNA reads as TGCGCCAGCAGCCAAGATCTTTTTGGAATCATGAGGGGAACCGGGGAGCTGTTTTTT. This gives the protein CASSQDLFGIMRGTGELFF.